Below, one T cell receptor beta chain is given with its context. Its antigen is unidentified. The data belong to a study of T cell repertoires in cytomegalovirus infection. The wider study: Alongside well-studied HLA-B-restricted CMV epitopes, recently identified HLA-C-restricted CMV epitopes were also used. Study-wide results and limits: Using cumulative public TCR beta family frequency, the authors identified those who carried CMV together with the relevant HLA. Predominance within the ex vivo response was attributable to HLA-C-restricted CMV-specific TCR beta clonotypes.

The CDR3 loop spans 13 amino acids. CDR1 DFQATT and CDR2 SNEGSKA come from the germline V gene (reference sequence). V trimming: 6 bases; J trimming: 2 bases; junction bases outside the gene matches: 3. In TCRdb, the reads were re-called with MiXCR into one record per CDR3 protein. In the table there are roughly 730,000 distinct CDR3 sequences, about 30% of which are singletons. The source material was cultured PBMCs, sampled from culture after CMV antigen stimulation. This clonotype originated in a human donor in good health (CMV status not recorded). Some clones in this sample may be carry-over from other donors' samples. The J gene is TRBJ2-1, the V gene TRBV20-1, with 8 bases fitting TRBD2. The DNA for the CDR3 is TGCAGTGCCGAAGCGGGAGCCTACAATGAGCAGTTCTTC. This gives the protein CSAEAGAYNEQFF.